The 15 T cell receptor beta chains reported below all come from one sample, sequenced in a study of blood T cell repertoires in COVID-19. Sequencing used immunoSEQ multiplex PCR; TCRdb keeps in-frame clones, though not all of them. The sample lists about 36,000 clones; 60% to 85% were seen once. The sample comprised peripheral blood. Receptors were obtained from a man aged 55 to 69 with active COVID-19.

This clone appeared once. The V gene is TRBV30, the J gene TRBJ2-1, with D possibly TRBD1 on 5 matching bases. This CDR3 is built from 14 residues. V lost 6 bases and J 3 bases, leaving 15 bases between the germline ends. Per the germline V gene, CDR1 is GTSNPN and CDR2 is SVGIG (reference sequence). The CDR3 here is CACLTGPIYNEQFF. CDR3 nucleotides: TGTGCCTGTCTAACAGGCCCGATCTACAATGAGCAGTTCTTC. Supplemented by reference TRBV30 and TRBJ2-1, the full variable domain reads SQTIHQWPATLVQPVGSPLSLECTVEGTSNPNLYWYRQAAGRGLQLLFYSVGIGQISSEVPQNLSASRPQDRQFILSSKKLLLSDSGFYLCACLTGPIYNEQFFGPGTRLTVL.

The V and J genes are TRBV28 and TRBJ1-1, with D hard to call. The ends were cut back, 6 bases at V and 0 bases at J, with 17 bases in the middle. CDR3 length equals 16 residues. Germline lookup yields CDR1 MDHEN and CDR2 SYDVKM. CDR3 bases: TGTGCCAGCAGATTTGTGTCCTCCGGGGTGAACACTGAAGCTTTCTTT. Residues: CASRFVSSGVNTEAFF.

This clone has only one observation. The gene calls are TRBV5-8 and TRBJ2-1; 10 nucleotides line up with TRBD2. CDR3 length: 14 amino acids. Trimming took 3 bases from V and 6 from J; bases not matched to a gene: 3. Germline V CDR1 and CDR2: SGHTS, YDEGEE. The CDR3, as DNA: TGTGCCAGCAGCTCGGGACTAGCGTTCAATGAGCAGTTCTTC. This translates into CASSSGLAFNEQFF.

The chain is built from TRBV6-6 and TRBJ1-5; possible D gene TRBD1, 5 bases. Germline values: CDR1 MNHNY, CDR2 SVGAGI (reference sequence). The CDR3 spans 14 residues. V was clipped by 2 bases and J by 2 bases, with 7 bases between them. The CDR3 sequence: CASSYQTGNQPQHF. The CDR3 nucleotides read TGTGCCAGCAGTTACCAGACAGGCAATCAGCCCCAGCATTTT.

This rearrangement joins TRBV3-1 (or the pseudogene TRBV3-2) to TRBJ1-6, with a weak D call TRBD1 (5 bases). From germline, CDR1 is LGHDT and CDR2 YNNKEL (reference sequence). V was pared by 1 base and J by 7 bases, with 11 bases between. The CDR3 covers 15 residues. This chain's CDR3 is CASSQVSQGNSPLHF. The CDR3 bases are TGTGCCAGCAGCCAAGTGAGTCAGGGAAATTCACCCCTCCACTTT.

The rearrangement links TRBV6-2 or TRBV6-3 to TRBJ2-5; D is unresolved. The CDR3 has 15 amino acids. The ends were cut back, 6 bases at V and 1 base at J, with 15 bases in the middle. Germline V gene sequence: CDR1 MNHEY, CDR2 SVGEGT. CDR3 sequence reads: CASSPRTNLQETQYF. CDR3 DNA: TGTGCCAGCAGCCCCAGAACTAACCTCCAAGAGACCCAGTACTTC.

For this clone: One end of the junction does not line up with germline, which may come from a read error. The chain has TRBV7-7 and TRBJ2-3, with D maybe TRBD2 (5 bases). The CDR3 has 15 amino acids. Germline CDR1 is SSHAT and CDR2 is FNYEAQ (reference sequence). CDR3 amino acids: CASSSSSGKSDTQYF. In DNA form, the CDR3 reads TGTGCTAGCAGCTCTTCTTCCGGGAAATCAGATACGCAGTATTTT.

This chain's CDR3 is CASSFGLLVGETQYF. The CDR3, as DNA: TGTGCCAGCAGCTTCGGACTACTCGTCGGGGAGACCCAGTACTTC. The chain uses TRBV13 and TRBJ2-5; D is perhaps TRBD2 (6 bases). Germline CDR1 and CDR2: PRHDT and FYEKMQ (reference sequence). V lost 3 bases and J lost 5, with 16 bases in between. This CDR3 region has 15 residues.

This chain uses TRBV3-1 (or the pseudogene TRBV3-2) with TRBJ2-1; 12 nucleotides agree with TRBD1. The V and J ends lost 2 bases and 8 bases, in that order; junction bases with no gene match: 16. This CDR3 is 19 amino acids long. Germline CDR1 and CDR2: LGHDT and YNNKEL (reference sequence). This CDR3 reads CASSQRSKISGQGAYEQFF. As DNA, the CDR3 is TGTGCCAGCAGCCAAAGGAGTAAGATTTCGGGACAGGGGGCCTATGAGCAGTTCTTC.

This chain links TRBV30 with TRBJ1-1; D ambiguous. V was pared by 2 bases and J by 0 bases, with 7 bases between. Germline loops: CDR1 GTSNPN, CDR2 SVGIG (reference sequence). This CDR3 comprises 13 residues. The CDR3, as DNA: TGTGCCTGGAGTCCTCGGTTGAACACTGAAGCTTTCTTT. It encodes CAWSPRLNTEAFF.

Details on this clone: Distinct nucleotide sequences in the sample also encode this CDR3. The V gene is TRBV5-4, the J gene TRBJ1-6; possible D gene TRBD1, 6 bases. V was cut by 0 bases and J by 10 bases, with 14 bases left in between. The germline gives CDR1 SGHNT, CDR2 YYREEE (reference sequence). The CDR3 is 15 amino acids. CDR3 sequence: CASSLAGQYRSPLHF. CDR3 nucleotide sequence: TGTGCCAGCAGCTTGGCAGGACAGTATCGATCACCCCTCCACTTT.

The V call is TRBV5-8, the J call TRBJ2-3; a possible D gene is TRBD2 (6 bases). This CDR3 region has 18 residues. The germline CDR1 and CDR2 sequences are SGHTS and YDEGEE. Trimming removed 4 bases at V and 0 bases at J, with 21 bases between. The CDR3 reads CASSPLTGALPSTDTQYF. For the CDR3, the DNA is TGTGCCAGCAGCCCACTCACGGGAGCGTTGCCTAGCACAGATACGCAGTATTTT.

The genes are TRBV7-9 and TRBJ2-7; possibly TRBD1 for D (6 bases). Germline assignment: CDR1 SEHNR and CDR2 FQNEAQ (reference sequence). V lost 2 bases, J lost 0 bases, and 17 bases lay in between. The CDR3 is made up of 17 amino acids. In DNA, the CDR3 is TGTGCCAGCAGCTTACCCCGACAGGTCCCGATCTCCTACGAGCAGTACTTC. Encoded protein: CASSLPRQVPISYEQYF.

The V gene is TRBV7-2, the J gene TRBJ1-4, with D possibly matching TRBD1 (6 bases). The CDR3 contains 15 residues. Germline V gives CDR1 SGHTA, CDR2 FQGNSA. Trimming took off 5 bases at V and 0 bases at J, with 10 bases between the two ends. The CDR3 DNA follows: TGTGCCAGCAGCCCGACAGGAGCAACTAATGAAAAACTGTTTTTT. Amino acids: CASSPTGATNEKLFF.

This clone is judged medium-sized (0.01 to 0.1%). The rearrangement links TRBV6-6 to TRBJ1-1; D is uncertain. The CDR3 runs 13 residues. CDR1 is MNHNY and CDR2 is SVGAGI in the germline V gene (reference sequence). Trimming took 8 bases from V and 1 from J, leaving 11 bases between them. CDR3 sequence reads: CASSGQANTEAFF. The CDR3 DNA follows: TGTGCCAGCTCTGGGCAGGCGAACACTGAAGCTTTCTTT.